Below are 29 T cell receptor beta chains sequenced from a single sample in a study of blood T cell repertoires in COVID-19. TCRdb's copy holds only in-frame clones and misses some; the assay was immunoSEQ multiplex PCR. The sample shows 180,000 or so clones, roughly 89% of them seen only once. What was sequenced was PBMCs or T cells enriched from blood (not recorded which). The receptor set was obtained from a woman aged 35 to 49 with acute COVID-19.

The V and J genes are TRBV6-5 and TRBJ1-6, with 8 bases lining up with TRBD1. The CDR3 consists of 14 residues. Germline trimming cut 6 bases from V and 7 bases from J; bases unmatched to any gene: 5. Germline values: CDR1 MNHEY, CDR2 SVGAGI. For the CDR3, the DNA is TGTGCCAGCAGGCCGAGACAGGGGAATTCACCCCTCCACTTT. Translation gives CASRPRQGNSPLHF.

The rearrangement joins TRBV14 to TRBJ2-3; 9 bases match TRBD2. The CDR3 is 18 amino acids. The germline CDR1 and CDR2 sequences are SGHDN and FVKESK. Trimming took 3 bases from V and 3 from J; bases not matched to a gene: 13. CDR3 DNA sequence: TGTGCCAGCAGCCAGAACACCTTTAGCGGGAGAGGAACAGATACGCAGTATTTT. Amino acids: CASSQNTFSGRGTDTQYF.

This clone was observed once. The rearrangement links TRBV5-1 to TRBJ1-2; the match to TRBD1 covers 7 bases. Germline CDR1 is SGHRS and CDR2 is YFSETQ. The CDR3 runs 14 residues. The junction had 3 bases not matched to a gene; V was cut back by 0 bases and J by 4 bases. CDR3 sequence (DNA): TGCGCCAGCAGCTTGGCCGACAGGGCCTATGGCTACACCTTC. This codes for CASSLADRAYGYTF.

The chain is built from TRBV5-4 and TRBJ1-2, with D perhaps matching TRBD1 (5 bases). Trimming removed 5 bases at V and 8 bases at J, with 16 bases between. The CDR3 covers 13 residues. Germline CDR1 SGHNT, CDR2 YYREEE (reference sequence). CDR3 protein: CASRTGTFVGYTF. CDR3 bases: TGTGCCAGCAGGACTGGGACTTTTGTGGGCTACACCTTC.

This clone was picked up one time. The chain is built from TRBV7-6 and TRBJ2-1; D might be TRBD1 (6 bases). Trimming took off 2 bases at V and 5 bases at J, with 10 bases between the two ends. This CDR3 contains 14 residues. The V gene's germline CDR1 is SGHVS and CDR2 FNYEAQ. CDR3 in amino acids: CASSLYTGHNEQFF. The CDR3 DNA is TGTGCCAGCAGCTTATACACAGGGCACAATGAGCAGTTCTTC.

The chain employs TRBV3-1 (or the pseudogene TRBV3-2) and TRBJ1-1; D not certain. Germline CDR1 and CDR2: LGHDT and YNNKEL (reference sequence). V was pared by 7 bases and J by 4 bases, with 16 bases between. The CDR3 extends over 14 amino acids. CDR3 DNA: TGTGCCAGCAATTCGGGGAGGGCGAGCACTGAAGCTTTCTTT. Translation: CASNSGRASTEAFF.

This sequence joins TRBV25-1 and TRBJ2-7; the match to TRBD2 covers 7 bases. This CDR3 spans 14 amino acids. The J segment lost 3 bases and the V segment lost 8 bases, leaving 10 bases of the junction unmatched. Germline V gene sequence: CDR1 MGHDK, CDR2 SYGVNS. The CDR3 region has the DNA TGTGCCAGCTGTCCTAGCGGAACCAGCTACGAGCAGTACTTC. Encoded protein: CASCPSGTSYEQYF.

This chain uses TRBV30 with TRBJ2-1, with D unclear. V was cut by 1 base and J by 6 bases, with 16 bases left in between. Germline V gene data show CDR1 as GTSNPN and CDR2 as SVGIG (reference sequence). The CDR3 has 15 residues. The CDR3 DNA reads TGTGCCTGGAGTGGAGGCCCCTCCCCTATCAATGAGCAGTTCTTC. Protein: CAWSGGPSPINEQFF.

This rearrangement joins TRBV18 to TRBJ1-1; the D gene is possibly TRBD1 (6 bases). The germline V gene has CDR1 KGHSH and CDR2 LQKENI. There are 13 residues in the CDR3. Trimming took off 8 bases at V and 2 bases at J, with 12 bases between the two ends. Written as DNA, the CDR3 is TGTGCCAGCCACGGGACAAGCAACACTGAAGCTTTCTTT. It specifies CASHGTSNTEAFF.

The chain links TRBV5-5 to TRBJ2-5, with 13 positions matching TRBD2. This CDR3 region has 18 residues. Germline CDR1 and CDR2: SGHKS and YYEKEE (reference sequence). The ends lost 1 base at V and 1 base at J; junction bases unmatched: 7. The chain's CDR3 is CASSLFLTSGGAQETQYF. The CDR3 DNA is TGTGCCAGCAGCTTGTTTCTTACTAGCGGGGGGGCCCAAGAGACCCAGTACTTC.

CDR3 sequence (DNA): TGTGCCAGCAGTGCCTTAGGGACAGCAGGTAATCAGCCCCAGCATTTT. It codes for CASSALGTAGNQPQHF. The V call is TRBV27, the J call TRBJ1-5, with TRBD1 identical over 7 bases. The CDR3 contains 16 residues. J lost 4 bases, V lost 5 bases, and 11 bases had no gene match. Germline-derived CDR1 and CDR2 are MNHEY and SMNVEV (reference sequence).

The chain carries TRBV3-1 (or the pseudogene TRBV3-2) and TRBJ2-6; 9 nucleotides line up with TRBD2. This CDR3 region has 17 residues. V lost 3 bases and J lost 1; bases outside the gene matches: 4. The germline V gene encodes CDR1 LGHDT and CDR2 YNNKEL (reference sequence). The CDR3 coding sequence is TGTGCCAGCAGCCAGCAACTAGCGGGTTCTGGGGCCAACGTCCTGACTTTC. It specifies CASSQQLAGSGANVLTF.

The chain has TRBV30 and TRBJ1-6; D gene ambiguous. In germline, CDR1 is GTSNPN, CDR2 SVGIG (reference sequence). This CDR3 has 14 amino acids. Between the trimmed V and J ends, which lost 3 bases and 7 bases, there was a span of 13 bases. The CDR3, as DNA: TGTGCCTGGAGCTCCTCCTGGGAGAATTCACCCCTCCACTTT. It is translated as CAWSSSWENSPLHF.

The J gene is TRBJ2-3, the V gene TRBV3-1 (or the pseudogene TRBV3-2), with 10 bases matching TRBD2. The CDR3 has 15 amino acids. With V trimmed by 1 base and J by 6 bases, 4 bases remained unmatched. Germline values: CDR1 LGHDT, CDR2 YNNKEL (reference sequence). The CDR3 sequence: CASSQASGSGDTQYF. CDR3 DNA sequence: TGTGCCAGCAGCCAAGCTAGCGGGAGCGGCGATACGCAGTATTTT.

This sequence joins TRBV6-4 and TRBJ2-3; D ambiguous. The V and J ends lost 4 bases and 0 bases respectively, with 5 bases between them. Looked up from germline, CDR1 is MRHNA and CDR2 is SNTAGT. There are 13 residues in the CDR3. Written as DNA, the CDR3 is TGTGCCAGCAGTGTATCGAGCACAGATACGCAGTATTTT. Encoded protein: CASSVSSTDTQYF.

The chain links TRBV19 to TRBJ2-1, with D possibly TRBD2 on 6 matching bases. CDR1 LNHDA and CDR2 SQIVND come from the germline V gene (reference sequence). The V end lost 10 bases, the J end lost 9 bases, and 19 bases lay between the germline ends. The CDR3 consists of 13 residues. CDR3 nucleotides: TGTGCCACCCAAGGGCGGGGACTCAGTGAGCAGTTCTTC. It codes for CATQGRGLSEQFF.

The chain carries TRBV30 and TRBJ2-3, with 10 bases identical to TRBD1. CDR1 is GTSNPN and CDR2 is SVGIG in the germline V gene (reference sequence). With V trimmed by 2 bases and J by 2 bases, 4 bases remained unmatched. The CDR3 is 15 amino acids. DNA of the CDR3: TGTGCCTGGAGTACCGGGACAGGGGTCACAGATACGCAGTATTTT. It is translated as CAWSTGTGVTDTQYF.

V and J are TRBV7-9 and TRBJ2-7; no clear D gene. V was pared by 6 bases and J by 4 bases, with 16 bases between. This CDR3 region has 14 residues. The germline gives CDR1 SEHNR, CDR2 FQNEAQ (reference sequence). CDR3 DNA sequence: TGTGCCAGCAGTCCGAACCCTCGAGGTTACGAGCAGTACTTC. It codes for CASSPNPRGYEQYF.

The rearrangement links TRBV5-6 to TRBJ2-7; D gene unclear. From germline, CDR1 is SGHDT and CDR2 YYEEEE. The CDR3 has 14 amino acids. The germline V and J ends were trimmed by 0 bases and 2 bases, with 9 bases remaining between them. CDR3 DNA sequence: TGTGCCAGCAGCTTGGCCAGGTCTACCTACGAGCAGTACTTC. Translation: CASSLARSTYEQYF.

The rearrangement uses TRBV4-1 and TRBJ1-2; D is unresolved. V lost 3 bases and J lost 4, with 15 bases in between. The CDR3 is made up of 15 amino acids. Germline CDR1 reads MGHRA; CDR2 reads YSYEKL. The CDR3 here is CASSHPGQLGYGYTF. DNA of the CDR3: TGCGCCAGCAGCCATCCGGGTCAGCTCGGCTATGGCTACACCTTC.

This chain uses TRBV3-1 (or the pseudogene TRBV3-2) with TRBJ2-6; D not resolved. The V end lost 4 bases, the J end lost 2 bases, and 9 bases lay between the germline ends. The CDR3 has 15 amino acids. CDR1 is LGHDT, CDR2 YNNKEL, per germline (reference sequence). The CDR3 loop reads CASSRQAPGANVLTF. In DNA, the CDR3 is TGTGCCAGCAGCCGCCAGGCTCCTGGGGCCAACGTCCTGACTTTC.

V and J are TRBV30 and TRBJ1-4; D possibly corresponds to TRBD1 (5 bases). The length of the CDR3 is 13 residues. Germline V gives CDR1 GTSNPN, CDR2 SVGIG (reference sequence). V shed 4 bases and J shed 4 bases, with 10 bases lying between them. The CDR3 protein is CAWNRQLNEKLFF. Here the CDR3 DNA reads TGTGCCTGGAACCGACAGCTTAATGAAAAACTGTTTTTT.

The gene calls are TRBV19 and TRBJ2-2, with D possibly being TRBD1 (5 bases). V lost 5 bases and J 2 bases, leaving 12 bases between the germline ends. Germline V gene data show CDR1 as LNHDA and CDR2 as SQIVND (reference sequence). This CDR3 spans 15 amino acids. CDR3 amino acids: CASSVRGFNTGELFF. The CDR3 coding sequence is TGTGCCAGTAGTGTTAGGGGATTTAACACCGGGGAGCTGTTTTTT.

The rearrangement uses TRBV20-1 and TRBJ2-7; the D gene is possibly TRBD2 (5 bases). V lost 5 bases and J lost 7, with 9 bases in between. Germline V gives CDR1 DFQATT, CDR2 SNEGSKA (reference sequence). The CDR3 contains 10 residues. The DNA of the CDR3 is TGCAGTGCTTCGGGGAGTGAGCAGTACTTC. Translating it yields CSASGSEQYF.

V usage is TRBV27 and J usage is TRBJ2-7, with D maybe TRBD1 (7 bases). The germline gives CDR1 MNHEY, CDR2 SMNVEV (reference sequence). With 5 bases removed from V and 0 bases from J, the gap between germline ends came to 11 bases. This CDR3 contains 14 residues. The chain's CDR3 is CASSPRGVSYEQYF. CDR3 sequence (DNA): TGTGCCAGCAGTCCCAGGGGGGTCTCCTACGAGCAGTACTTC.

The table lists this clone with a few counts. This chain joins TRBV1 and TRBJ1-2. TRBV1 is a listed pseudogene. This CDR3 has 16 amino acids. In DNA form, the CDR3 reads TGCACCAGCAGCCAAGATCTGGTAGCTGCAAACTATGGCTACACCTTC. Protein: CTSSQDLVAANYGYTF.

The gene calls are TRBV10-3 and TRBJ2-1; D is possibly TRBD2 (6 bases). Trimming took 6 bases from V and 10 from J, leaving 13 bases between them. The length of the CDR3 is 12 residues. The germline CDR1 and CDR2 sequences are ENHRY and SYGVKD. Here the CDR3 DNA reads TGTGCCATCAGGGGGGGTGCATTGGAGCAGTTCTTC. It specifies CAIRGGALEQFF.

The CDR3 DNA reads as TGTGCCAGCAGCTTAGCCAGGGTTAACAGGGGGCTAAACACTGAAGCTTTCTTT. Translation gives CASSLARVNRGLNTEAFF. The gene calls are TRBV7-8 and TRBJ1-1; 9 nucleotides match TRBD1. Germline CDR1 reads SGHVS; CDR2 reads FQNEAQ. There are 18 residues in the CDR3. After removal of 0 bases from V and 2 bases from J, the junction contained 10 bases not matched to a gene.

This chain uses TRBV12-3 or TRBV12-4 with TRBJ2-7; 8 nucleotides agree with TRBD1. The V and J ends lost 7 bases and 7 bases, in that order; junction bases with no gene match: 9. There are 13 residues in the CDR3. CDR3 region: CASKPDREEEQYF. CDR3 nucleotides: TGTGCCAGCAAACCGGACAGGGAGGAGGAGCAGTACTTC.